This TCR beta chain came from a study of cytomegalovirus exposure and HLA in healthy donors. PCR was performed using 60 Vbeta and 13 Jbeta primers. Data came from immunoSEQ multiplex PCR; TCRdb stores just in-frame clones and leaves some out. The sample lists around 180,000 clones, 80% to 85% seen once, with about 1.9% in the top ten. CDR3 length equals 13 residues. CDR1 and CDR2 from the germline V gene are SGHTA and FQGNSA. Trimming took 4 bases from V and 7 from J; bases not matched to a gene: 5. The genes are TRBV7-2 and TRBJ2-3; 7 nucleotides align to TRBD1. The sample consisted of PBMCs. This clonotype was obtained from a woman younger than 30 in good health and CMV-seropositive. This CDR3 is CASSSGTANTQYF. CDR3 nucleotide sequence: TGTGCCAGCAGCTCAGGGACAGCCAATACGCAGTATTTT.